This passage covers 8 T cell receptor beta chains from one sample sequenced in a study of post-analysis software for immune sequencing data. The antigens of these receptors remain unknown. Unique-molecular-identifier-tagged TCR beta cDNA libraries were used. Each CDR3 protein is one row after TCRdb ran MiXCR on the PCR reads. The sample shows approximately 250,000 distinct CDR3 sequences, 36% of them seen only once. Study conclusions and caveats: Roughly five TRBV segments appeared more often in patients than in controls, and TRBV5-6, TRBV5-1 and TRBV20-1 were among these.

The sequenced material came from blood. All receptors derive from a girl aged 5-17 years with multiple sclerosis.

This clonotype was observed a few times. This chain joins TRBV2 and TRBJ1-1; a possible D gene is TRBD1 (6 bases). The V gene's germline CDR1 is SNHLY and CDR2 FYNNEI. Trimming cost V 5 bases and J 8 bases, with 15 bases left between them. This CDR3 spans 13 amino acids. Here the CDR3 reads CASSRTGTPEAFF. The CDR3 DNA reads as TGTGCCAGCAGTCGAACAGGGACCCCCGAAGCTTTCTTT.

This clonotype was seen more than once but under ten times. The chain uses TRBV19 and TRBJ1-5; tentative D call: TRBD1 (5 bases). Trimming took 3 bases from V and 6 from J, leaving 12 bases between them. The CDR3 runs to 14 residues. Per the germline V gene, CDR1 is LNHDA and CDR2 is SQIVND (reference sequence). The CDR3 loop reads CASSMGDFGQPQHF. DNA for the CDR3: TGTGCCAGTAGTATGGGGGACTTTGGTCAGCCCCAGCATTTT.

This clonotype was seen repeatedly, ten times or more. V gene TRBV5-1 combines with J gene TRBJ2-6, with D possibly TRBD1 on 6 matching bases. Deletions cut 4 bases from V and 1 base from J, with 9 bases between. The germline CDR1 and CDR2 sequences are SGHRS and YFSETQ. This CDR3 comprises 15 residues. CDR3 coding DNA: TGCGCCAGCAGCGATCAGGGGTCTGGGGCCAACGTCCTGACTTTC. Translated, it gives CASSDQGSGANVLTF. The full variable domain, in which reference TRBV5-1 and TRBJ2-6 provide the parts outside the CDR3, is KAGVTQTPRYLIKTRGQQVTLSCSPISGHRSVSWYQQTPGQGLQFLFEYFSETQRNKGNFPGRFSGRQFSNSRSEMNVSTLELGDSALYLCASSDQGSGANVLTFGAGSRLTVL.

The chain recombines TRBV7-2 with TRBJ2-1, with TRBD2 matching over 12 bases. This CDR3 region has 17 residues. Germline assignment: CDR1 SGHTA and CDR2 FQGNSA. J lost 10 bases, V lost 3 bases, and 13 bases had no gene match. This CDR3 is CASSFHLAGGLRSEQFF. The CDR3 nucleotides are TGTGCCAGCAGCTTCCATCTAGCGGGGGGGCTCAGGTCAGAGCAGTTCTTC.

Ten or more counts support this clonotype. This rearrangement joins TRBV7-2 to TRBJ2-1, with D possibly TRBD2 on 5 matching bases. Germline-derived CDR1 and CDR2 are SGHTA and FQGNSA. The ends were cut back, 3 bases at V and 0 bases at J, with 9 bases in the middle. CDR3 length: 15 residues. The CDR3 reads CASSLRESSYNEQFF. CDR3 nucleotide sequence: TGTGCCAGCAGCTTGAGGGAGAGCTCCTACAATGAGCAGTTCTTC.

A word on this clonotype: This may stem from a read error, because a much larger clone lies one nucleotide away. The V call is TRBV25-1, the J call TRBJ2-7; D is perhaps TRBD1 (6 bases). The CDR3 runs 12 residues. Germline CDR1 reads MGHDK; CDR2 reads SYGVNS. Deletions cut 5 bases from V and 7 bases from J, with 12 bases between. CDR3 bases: TGTGCCAGCAGTAGACAGGACAATGAGCAGTACTTC. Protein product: CASSRQDNEQYF.

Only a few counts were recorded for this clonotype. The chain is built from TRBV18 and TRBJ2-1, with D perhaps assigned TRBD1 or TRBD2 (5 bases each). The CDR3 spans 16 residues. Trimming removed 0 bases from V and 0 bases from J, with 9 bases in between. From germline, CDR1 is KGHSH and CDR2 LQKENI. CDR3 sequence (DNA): TGTGCCAGCTCACCACCTGGGGGAAGCTCCTACAATGAGCAGTTCTTC. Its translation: CASSPPGGSSYNEQFF.

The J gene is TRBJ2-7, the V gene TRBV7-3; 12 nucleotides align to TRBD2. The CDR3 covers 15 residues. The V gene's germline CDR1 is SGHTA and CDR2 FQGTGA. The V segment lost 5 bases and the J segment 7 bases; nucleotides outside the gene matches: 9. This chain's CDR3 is CASSPRLAGVGEQYF. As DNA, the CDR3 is TGTGCCAGCAGCCCCCGACTAGCGGGAGTAGGGGAGCAGTACTTC.